This T cell receptor (beta chain) originates from a study of patients and donors after allogeneic stem cell transplantation. This clonotype was picked up a small number of times. After removal of 5 bases from V and 0 bases from J, the junction contained 10 bases not matched to a gene. This CDR3 has 18 residues. Germline values: CDR1 KGHSH, CDR2 LQKENI. Via MiXCR, TCRdb re-called the RT-PCR reads, giving one row per CDR3 protein. Of about 960,000 distinct CDR3 sequences in the sample, approximately 18% were seen once. The sample comprised blood, either unsorted or a sorted T cell fraction (not recorded which). This TCR was recovered from a human donor who was either an allogeneic HSCT recipient or a stem cell or donor lymphocyte infusion donor (not recorded which). It is not recorded whose cells these are; they may come from a transplant donor. The chain recombines TRBV18 with TRBJ1-1; 12 bases are a match to TRBD1. The CDR3 nucleotides are TGTGCCAGCTCAACAACCTCCGGGACAGGGGGCCTGAACACTGAAGCTTTCTTT. It encodes CASSTTSGTGGLNTEAFF. Variable domain in full (rest from reference TRBV18 and TRBJ1-1): NAGVMQNPRHLVRRRGQEARLRCSPMKGHSHVYWYRQLPEEGLKFMVYLQKENIIDESGMPKERFSAEFPKEGPSILRIQQVVRGDSAAYFCASSTTSGTGGLNTEAFFGQGTRLTVV.